This T cell receptor beta chain was sequenced during a study of blood T cells in healthy people across ages. General study findings and limits: Naive T cell percentage by flow cytometry tracked strongly with beta diversity.

The second PCR ran about 6 to 12 cycles with a sample-barcoded 5' primer and J-beta primers. TCRdb itself ran the 5' RACE reads through MiXCR, one entry per CDR3 protein. The profile covers about 1.5 million distinct CDR3 sequences, with approximately 39% appearing a single time and about 4.1% taken by the ten largest. Roughly 9.8 milliliters of peripheral blood were drawn from each donor. The sample holds a few counts of this clonotype. No antigen is known for it. The CDR3 has 15 residues. With 1 base clipped from V and 3 bases from J, the junction kept 2 bases outside the gene matches. Germline CDR1 reads MNHEY; CDR2 reads SVGEGT.

This receptor was identified in a woman between 18 and 29 years old in good health. Sequences were obtained from blood. This sequence joins TRBV6-2 or TRBV6-3 and TRBJ2-3; 9 nucleotides line up with TRBD2. The CDR3 DNA is TGTGCCAGCAGTTACTTAGCGGGGGTGACAGATACGCAGTATTTT. The encoded protein is CASSYLAGVTDTQYF.